The present T cell receptor beta chain was sequenced within a study of CD4 and CD8 cells across lung adenocarcinoma regions. TCRdb itself ran the PCR reads through MiXCR, one entry per CDR3 protein. Of approximately 11,000 distinct CDR3 sequences listed, around 63% were seen once; the top ten hold roughly nine tenths. Localized lung adenocarcinoma, a non-small cell lung cancer, affected the donors. V was pared by 7 bases and J by 6 bases, with 13 bases between. The CDR3 runs to 14 residues. Germline V lookup: CDR1 MNHEY, CDR2 SMNVEV (reference sequence). This clonotype was seen many times. V is TRBV27 and J is TRBJ1-6; D is unresolved. The receptor's source is a male donor with lung adenocarcinoma. The CD4 and CD8 labels of this study may be unreliable. Material for sequencing was CD8+ T cells from the margin of a lung tumor. CDR3 in amino acids: CASTLLRSNSPLHF. The CDR3 region has the DNA TGTGCCAGCACCCTACTCAGGTCTAATTCACCCCTCCACTTT.